The 28 T cell receptor beta chains given below trace back to one sample, sequenced in a study of T cell changes during pregnancy in multiple sclerosis. Repertoires were generated with immunoSEQ multiplex PCR, while TCRdb's copy carries only in-frame clones and drops some. The repertoire holds some 80,000 clones, roughly 92% seen once, with about 2.5% in the top ten. The sample consisted of peripheral blood, taken in the first trimester of pregnancy. These receptors were collected from a female donor with multiple sclerosis, enrolled in a pregnancy study.

This clone was recorded once. The V call is TRBV7-9, the J call TRBJ2-5; a possible D gene is TRBD2 (6 bases). Germline lookup yields CDR1 SEHNR and CDR2 FQNEAQ (reference sequence). Trimming took 5 bases from V and 7 from J, leaving 20 bases between them. This CDR3 comprises 15 residues. The CDR3 loop reads CASSAGRGAVGTQYF. In DNA form, the CDR3 reads TGTGCCAGCAGCGCGGGACGTGGGGCGGTCGGGACCCAGTACTTC.

This rearrangement joins TRBV2 to TRBJ1-2; 7 nucleotides match TRBD1. V was clipped by 7 bases and J by 8 bases; unmatched bases: 10. The CDR3 runs 13 residues. CDR1 and CDR2 from the germline V gene are SNHLY and FYNNEI. CDR3 DNA sequence: TGTGCCAGCAACCCGACAGGGTTAGGCGGCTACACCTTC. The encoded protein is CASNPTGLGGYTF.

The chain recombines TRBV5-4 with TRBJ2-2, with TRBD2 matching over 13 bases. Trimming at V came to 3 bases and at J to 5 bases, leaving 4 bases not matched to a gene. Germline loops: CDR1 SGHNT, CDR2 YYREEE (reference sequence). The CDR3 runs 16 residues. The CDR3: CASSSGLAGRTGELFF. CDR3 DNA: TGTGCCAGCAGCTCGGGACTAGCGGGAAGAACCGGGGAGCTGTTTTTT.

This chain joins TRBV28 and TRBJ2-7; D remains unclear. Germline CDR1 and CDR2: MDHEN and SYDVKM. The CDR3 runs to 11 residues. V was trimmed by 6 bases and J by 5 bases, leaving 8 bases between them. The chain's CDR3 is CASSPTNEQYF. CDR3 nucleotide sequence: TGTGCCAGCAGCCCGACAAACGAGCAGTACTTC.

In DNA, the CDR3 is TGTGCCAGCAGCTTAACAGCAACTAATGAAAAACTGTTTTTT. Translated: CASSLTATNEKLFF. The rearrangement joins TRBV7-9 to TRBJ1-4, with unresolved D. The CDR3 is made up of 14 amino acids. V lost 2 bases and J lost 0, with 4 bases in between. Germline V CDR1 and CDR2: SEHNR, FQNEAQ (reference sequence).

The gene calls are TRBV30 and TRBJ1-2; 11 nucleotides line up with TRBD1. Germline CDR1 is GTSNPN and CDR2 is SVGIG (reference sequence). J gave up 14 bases and V 0 bases, and 8 bases lay outside the gene matches. This CDR3 is 13 amino acids long. The CDR3 region has the DNA TGTGCCTGGAGTGTTGTGGACAGGGGGCCCCTGACCTTC. This codes for CAWSVVDRGPLTF.

The chain recombines TRBV4-2 with TRBJ2-3; possibly TRBD1 for D (5 bases). The length of the CDR3 is 13 residues. V lost 2 bases, J lost 5 bases, and 8 bases lay in between. Germline-derived CDR1 and CDR2 are LGHNA and YNFKEQ. CDR3 loop: CASSQLGVDTQYF. In DNA form, the CDR3 reads TGTGCCAGCAGCCAACTAGGGGTAGATACGCAGTATTTT.

V gene TRBV7-9 combines with J gene TRBJ2-1; TRBD2 matches 11 bases. J lost 9 bases, V lost 7 bases, and 11 bases had no gene match. The CDR3 loop spans 15 amino acids. Germline CDR1 and CDR2: SEHNR and FQNEAQ (reference sequence). CDR3: CASIPLAGAFGEQFF. CDR3 nucleotides: TGTGCCAGCATCCCACTAGCGGGAGCATTTGGTGAGCAGTTCTTC.

In this sample, this clone turned up once. V gene TRBV10-1 combines with J gene TRBJ2-7; possibly TRBD2 for D (6 bases). The V and J ends lost 2 bases and 3 bases respectively, with 11 bases between them. Germline assignment: CDR1 WNHNN and CDR2 SYGVQD (reference sequence). The CDR3 sequence is 14 residues long. The CDR3 DNA follows: TGCGCCAGCAGTGAGAGCAGGGAGGTCTACGAGCAGTACTTC. Amino acid sequence: CASSESREVYEQYF.

CDR3 sequence reads: CASSVTGGSDTGELFF. The DNA for the CDR3 is TGTGCCAGCAGCGTGACAGGGGGCTCAGACACCGGGGAGCTGTTTTTT. The rearrangement uses TRBV7-3 and TRBJ2-2; 10 bases are shared with TRBD1. V was pared by 5 bases and J by 3 bases, with 6 bases of the junction left unmatched. Germline-derived CDR1 and CDR2 are SGHTA and FQGTGA. The CDR3 has 16 residues.

V usage is TRBV11-3 and J usage is TRBJ1-2; possible D gene TRBD1, 5 bases. Germline loops: CDR1 SGHNT, CDR2 YENEEA. This CDR3 has 13 residues. Trimming cost V 3 bases and J 1 base, with 6 bases left between them. CDR3 nucleotides: TGTGCCAGCAGCTTCGGGGGTAACTATGGCTACACCTTC. Translation: CASSFGGNYGYTF.

The CDR3 coding sequence is TGTGCCAGAAGCTACACAGGGGGCGGAGAAGAGACCCAGTACTTC. It is translated as CARSYTGGGEETQYF. The rearrangement links TRBV5-3 to TRBJ2-5; TRBD1 matches at 9 bases. TRBV5-3 is an open reading frame whose function is uncertain. There are 15 residues in the CDR3. V lost 3 bases and J lost 3; bases outside the gene matches: 6.

The rearrangement joins TRBV5-4 to TRBJ2-2, with 7 positions matching TRBD2. Per the germline V gene, CDR1 is SGHNT and CDR2 is YYREEE (reference sequence). The ends lost 4 bases at V and 0 bases at J; junction bases unmatched: 3. CDR3 size: 15 residues. The CDR3 DNA follows: TGTGCCAGCAGCCGGGCGGGGGCGAACACCGGGGAGCTGTTTTTT. Translating it yields CASSRAGANTGELFF.

This sequence joins TRBV19 and TRBJ1-6; D not resolved. Trimming removed 8 bases from V and 8 bases from J, with 13 bases in between. CDR1 and CDR2 from the germline V gene are LNHDA and SQIVND (reference sequence). The CDR3 consists of 13 residues. The CDR3 DNA is TGTGCCAGTTCGGGCCTGAGGGATTCACCCCTCCACTTT. It is translated as CASSGLRDSPLHF. Complete variable domain (other parts from reference TRBV19 and TRBJ1-6): DGGITQSPKYLFRKEGQNVTLSCEQNLNHDAMYWYRQDPGQGLRLIYYSQIVNDFQKGDIAEGYSVSREKKESFPLTVTSAQKNPTAFYLCASSGLRDSPLHFGNGTRLTVT.

V and J are TRBV19 and TRBJ1-4; a possible D gene is TRBD1 (6 bases). Trimming took 3 bases from V and 0 from J, leaving 8 bases between them. Germline CDR1 reads LNHDA; CDR2 reads SQIVND (reference sequence). The CDR3 runs to 15 residues. Here the CDR3 DNA reads TGTGCCAGTAGTATCCGGACAGCAACTAATGAAAAACTGTTTTTT. Translation: CASSIRTATNEKLFF.

The chain links TRBV5-5 to TRBJ2-7, with 13 bases matching TRBD2. The V gene end was trimmed by 4 bases and the J gene end by 4 bases; junction bases not matched to a gene: 8. This CDR3 has 16 residues. The germline gives CDR1 SGHKS, CDR2 YYEKEE (reference sequence). The CDR3: CASSPGLAGTIYEQYF. CDR3 DNA: TGTGCCAGCAGCCCGGGACTAGCGGGGACGATTTACGAGCAGTACTTC.

This clone was picked up one time. V gene TRBV7-8 combines with J gene TRBJ2-7; 9 positions agree with TRBD1. The J segment lost 5 bases and the V segment lost 1 base, leaving 6 bases of the junction unmatched. Germline V gene lookup returns CDR1 SGHVS and CDR2 FQNEAQ. This CDR3 has 15 residues. DNA of the CDR3: TGTGCCAGCAGCTTAGGTGGGACAGGGTACCACGAGCAGTACTTC. Protein product: CASSLGGTGYHEQYF.

This clone was detected a few times. This chain uses TRBV2 with TRBJ1-5, with TRBD1 matching over 7 bases. Per germline, CDR1 SNHLY and CDR2 FYNNEI. This CDR3 comprises 14 residues. J gave up 11 bases and V 6 bases, and 13 bases lay outside the gene matches. CDR3 sequence reads: CASRSDRAGRAQHF. CDR3 nucleotides: TGTGCCAGCAGATCCGACAGGGCCGGGAGGGCCCAGCATTTT.

The chain carries TRBV2 and TRBJ2-7; 7 bases are a match to TRBD2. From germline, CDR1 is SNHLY and CDR2 FYNNEI. The V gene end was trimmed by 4 bases and the J gene end by 0 bases; junction bases not matched to a gene: 3. This CDR3 is built from 14 residues. The CDR3, as DNA: TGTGCCAGCAGTGCCGGGACTATCTCCTACGAGCAGTACTTC. Translated, it gives CASSAGTISYEQYF.

The chain is built from TRBV19 and TRBJ1-2; D remains unclear. Germline V gene lookup returns CDR1 LNHDA and CDR2 SQIVND (reference sequence). The CDR3 loop spans 13 amino acids. Trimming cost V 9 bases and J 2 bases, with 13 bases left between them. The CDR3 reads CASHKTANYGYTF. CDR3 sequence (DNA): TGTGCCAGCCACAAGACTGCGAACTATGGCTACACCTTC.

The chain is built from TRBV28 and TRBJ1-4, with TRBD1 matching over 10 bases. From germline, CDR1 is MDHEN and CDR2 SYDVKM. The CDR3 extends over 15 amino acids. V lost 4 bases and J lost 7; bases outside the gene matches: 6. The CDR3 DNA reads as TGTGCCAGCAGTTCCCCGACAGGGGGCTTTGAAAAACTGTTTTTT. Amino acid sequence: CASSSPTGGFEKLFF.

This sequence joins TRBV11-2 and TRBJ2-1; TRBD2 matches at 11 bases. CDR1 and CDR2 from the germline V gene are SGHAT and FQNNGV. J gave up 4 bases and V 1 base, and 3 bases lay outside the gene matches. The CDR3 runs to 16 residues. In DNA, the CDR3 is TGTGCCAGCAGCTTAGCCCTAGCGGGGGGTTACAATGAGCAGTTCTTC. Residues: CASSLALAGGYNEQFF.

The rearrangement links TRBV7-8 to TRBJ1-2; 7 positions match TRBD1. The CDR3 runs to 15 residues. The V segment lost 8 bases and the J segment 0 bases; nucleotides outside the gene matches: 9. Germline CDR1 reads SGHVS; CDR2 reads FQNEAQ. The CDR3 region is CASADRVGANYGYTF. The CDR3 DNA is TGTGCCAGCGCAGACAGGGTCGGGGCTAACTATGGCTACACCTTC.

The chain employs TRBV7-3 and TRBJ2-7, with D possibly matching TRBD2 (7 bases). The germline CDR1 and CDR2 sequences are SGHTA and FQGTGA. Trimming took off 1 base at V and 2 bases at J, with 12 bases between the two ends. The CDR3 totals 15 residues. CDR3 in amino acids: CASSLRGGDTYEQYF. The DNA of the CDR3 is TGTGCCAGCAGCTTAAGGGGGGGGGACACCTACGAGCAGTACTTC.

This chain joins TRBV6-1 and TRBJ2-1, with D tentatively TRBD1 (5 bases). Germline V gene data show CDR1 as MNHNS and CDR2 as SASEGT. There are 15 residues in the CDR3. V was cut by 5 bases and J by 8 bases, with 19 bases left in between. The CDR3 bases are TGTGCCAGCAGTCTGGAACGGTGGGGCGGCGATGAGCAGTTCTTC. It encodes CASSLERWGGDEQFF.

This chain connects TRBV13 to TRBJ1-1; D is undetermined. The germline V and J ends were trimmed by 5 bases and 0 bases, with 22 bases remaining between them. The CDR3 runs to 18 residues. Per the germline V gene, CDR1 is PRHDT and CDR2 is FYEKMQ (reference sequence). Here the CDR3 DNA reads TGTGCCAGCAGCGCGAACGGAGCCTGGTCCCACATGAACACTGAAGCTTTCTTT. Translation: CASSANGAWSHMNTEAFF.

V and J are TRBV28 and TRBJ2-7; D ambiguous. Trimming removed 2 bases at V and 3 bases at J, with 8 bases between. Germline-derived CDR1 and CDR2 are MDHEN and SYDVKM. The CDR3 loop spans 13 amino acids. DNA of the CDR3: TGTGCCAGCAGTTTAACTCACGTCTACGAGCAGTACTTC. It is translated as CASSLTHVYEQYF.

The rearrangement uses TRBV7-9 and TRBJ1-4, with 7 bases matching TRBD1. V gave up 4 bases and J gave up 4 bases; unmatched junction bases: 3. CDR3 length: 14 amino acids. Germline assignment: CDR1 SEHNR and CDR2 FQNEAQ (reference sequence). CDR3 region: CASSSGQYNEKLFF. The CDR3 DNA is TGTGCCAGCAGCTCGGGACAGTATAATGAAAAACTGTTTTTT.